The 18 T cell receptor beta chains below come from one sample, sequenced in a study of blood T cell repertoires in COVID-19. Clones were sequenced by immunoSEQ multiplex PCR, and TCRdb holds only the in-frame ones, with some missing. The data show 130,000 to 150,000 clones, around 84% seen once. What was sequenced was peripheral blood. The receptors originated from a human donor in a cohort sampled during active COVID-19.

This clone occurred a few times. The chain carries TRBV4-1 and TRBJ1-5; D is ambiguous. Per germline, CDR1 MGHRA and CDR2 YSYEKL. The length of the CDR3 is 15 residues. V was cut by 3 bases and J by 1 base, with 10 bases left in between. DNA of the CDR3: TGCGCCAGCAGCCAGGCCGACGGGAGCAATCAGCCCCAGCATTTT. This encodes CASSQADGSNQPQHF.

The rearrangement links TRBV10-3 to TRBJ1-2; TRBD1 aligns across 11 bases. The germline gives CDR1 ENHRY, CDR2 SYGVKD. The CDR3 is made up of 17 amino acids. J lost 6 bases, V lost 0 bases, and 9 bases had no gene match. The CDR3 sequence is CAISESLPGQGVDGYTF. The CDR3 DNA sequence: TGTGCCATCAGTGAGTCGCTTCCGGGACAGGGGGTGGATGGCTACACCTTC.

This clone is a singleton in its sample. The chain has TRBV7-2 and TRBJ1-2, with 8 bases matching TRBD1. This CDR3 spans 14 amino acids. Germline loops: CDR1 SGHTA, CDR2 FQGNSA. J was trimmed by 2 bases and V by 5 bases; bases with no gene match: 4. As DNA, the CDR3 is TGTGCCAGCAGCCCAGGGGGCTCCAACTATGGCTACACCTTC. It translates to CASSPGGSNYGYTF.

The rearrangement uses TRBV4-1 and TRBJ2-3; the match to TRBD2 covers 11 bases. This CDR3 spans 15 amino acids. Looked up from germline, CDR1 is MGHRA and CDR2 is YSYEKL. The J segment lost 1 base and the V segment lost 4 bases, leaving 1 base of the junction unmatched. The CDR3 spells CASSPLAGGTDTQYF. Here the CDR3 DNA reads TGCGCCAGCAGCCCACTAGCGGGGGGCACAGATACGCAGTATTTT.

The V call is TRBV6-6, the J call TRBJ1-5; no reliable D call. V was pared by 6 bases and J by 3 bases, with 15 bases between. CDR1 is MNHNY, CDR2 SVGAGI, per germline (reference sequence). The CDR3 sequence is 15 residues long. CDR3 in amino acids: CASSLYHQSNQPQHF. The CDR3 DNA sequence: TGTGCCAGCAGCCTTTACCACCAGTCCAATCAGCCCCAGCATTTT.

V gene TRBV28 combines with J gene TRBJ2-3; unclear D gene. The CDR3 spans 11 residues. Germline V gene lookup returns CDR1 MDHEN and CDR2 SYDVKM. V was shortened by 5 bases and J by 4 bases, with 4 bases between the two germline ends. CDR3 in amino acids: CASSISDTQYF. The CDR3 DNA follows: TGTGCCAGCAGTATCTCAGATACGCAGTATTTT. Complete variable domain (other parts from reference TRBV28 and TRBJ2-3): DVKVTQSSRYLVKRTGEKVFLECVQDMDHENMFWYRQDPGLGLRLIYFSYDVKMKEKGDIPEGYSVSREKKERFSLILESASTNQTSMYLCASSISDTQYFGPGTRLTVL.

The table lists this clone with a count of one. The rearrangement uses TRBV5-1 and TRBJ2-1, with unresolved D. This CDR3 has 12 amino acids. The ends were cut back, 4 bases at V and 7 bases at J, with 9 bases in the middle. The germline gives CDR1 SGHRS, CDR2 YFSETQ. The DNA of the CDR3 is TGCGCCAGCAGCCTGGACCAGAATGAGCAGTTCTTC. Translated, it gives CASSLDQNEQFF. Based on the CDR3 plus reference TRBV5-1 and TRBJ2-1, the full variable domain is KAGVTQTPRYLIKTRGQQVTLSCSPISGHRSVSWYQQTPGQGLQFLFEYFSETQRNKGNFPGRFSGRQFSNSRSEMNVSTLELGDSALYLCASSLDQNEQFFGPGTRLTVL.

The V and J genes are TRBV3-1 (or the pseudogene TRBV3-2) and TRBJ2-3; the match to TRBD2 covers 9 bases. The CDR3 consists of 15 residues. Germline V CDR1 and CDR2: LGHDT, YNNKEL (reference sequence). V lost 1 base, J lost 7 bases, and 6 bases stayed unmatched. CDR3 amino acids: CASSQVKAGGNTQYF. The CDR3 nucleotides read TGTGCCAGCAGCCAAGTCAAAGCGGGGGGTAATACGCAGTATTTT.

The chain combines TRBV28 with TRBJ1-3; TRBD1 is a possible D gene (5 bases). The CDR3 loop spans 15 amino acids. The V gene lost 6 bases and the J gene lost 4 bases, with 16 bases spanning the gap. CDR1 MDHEN and CDR2 SYDVKM come from the germline V gene. The CDR3 nucleotides are TGTGCCAGCAGAAGGGGCGGCCCAGAGGGAAACACCATATATTTT. Its translation: CASRRGGPEGNTIYF.

J is TRBJ2-3 and V is TRBV5-1; 7 nucleotides match TRBD2. Germline CDR1 is SGHRS and CDR2 is YFSETQ. CDR3 length: 16 amino acids. The V segment lost 4 bases and the J segment 2 bases; nucleotides outside the gene matches: 10. As DNA, the CDR3 is TGCGCCAGCAGCATTGGGCCGGGGACTATCACAGATACGCAGTATTTT. This gives the protein CASSIGPGTITDTQYF.

This clone has only a few counts. V usage is TRBV28 and J usage is TRBJ1-4; D possibly corresponds to TRBD1 (5 bases). The CDR3 has 16 residues. V was shortened by 5 bases and J by 8 bases, with 21 bases between the two germline ends. Germline CDR1 and CDR2: MDHEN and SYDVKM. The CDR3 sequence: CASSLGQGRFREKLFF. The CDR3 nucleotides are TGTGCCAGCAGTCTGGGGCAGGGAAGATTTCGGGAAAAACTGTTTTTT.

The chain is built from TRBV4-1 and TRBJ1-5, with TRBD1 as a possible D gene (6 bases). This CDR3 has 15 residues. Germline loops: CDR1 MGHRA, CDR2 YSYEKL. The ends were cut back, 4 bases at V and 6 bases at J, with 16 bases in the middle. The CDR3 sequence is CASSPRGFNIQPQHF. The CDR3 DNA reads TGCGCCAGCAGCCCCAGGGGTTTTAATATTCAGCCCCAGCATTTT.

This clone was counted a few times. The chain links TRBV19 to TRBJ1-1, with no clear D. The CDR3 length is 13 residues. Germline assignment: CDR1 LNHDA and CDR2 SQIVND (reference sequence). The V end lost 5 bases, the J end lost 3 bases, and 10 bases lay between the germline ends. CDR3 residues: CASSVRHDTEAFF. The CDR3 bases are TGTGCCAGTAGTGTCCGACATGACACTGAAGCTTTCTTT.

The V call is TRBV28, the J call TRBJ1-1; weak D call: TRBD1 (6 bases). Germline V lookup: CDR1 MDHEN, CDR2 SYDVKM. The V end lost 5 bases, the J end lost 6 bases, and 16 bases lay between the germline ends. This CDR3 has 14 residues. The CDR3 sequence: CASSPYTGSAEAFF. The DNA for the CDR3 is TGTGCCAGCAGTCCATACACAGGGTCGGCTGAAGCTTTCTTT.

The rearrangement uses TRBV9 and TRBJ2-1; perhaps TRBD2 as D (6 bases). V lost 4 bases, J lost 4 bases, and 15 bases lay in between. Germline CDR1 is SGDLS and CDR2 is YYNGEE. This CDR3 has 15 amino acids. The CDR3 DNA is TGTGCCAGCAGCCCCATGGGGGACTCTTACAATGAGCAGTTCTTC. This gives the protein CASSPMGDSYNEQFF.

The rearrangement joins TRBV5-1 to TRBJ2-3, with 10 bases fitting TRBD2. Germline loops: CDR1 SGHRS, CDR2 YFSETQ. This CDR3 has 17 amino acids. Trimming removed 7 bases from V and 1 base from J; junction bases left unmatched: 12. The DNA of the CDR3 is TGCGCCAGCCAGGGTAGCGGGGGGTCCACCGGCACAGATACGCAGTATTTT. Encoded protein: CASQGSGGSTGTDTQYF.

This chain uses TRBV7-3 with TRBJ2-1; 8 bases fit TRBD2. The CDR3 runs 15 residues. Germline values: CDR1 SGHTA, CDR2 FQGTGA. Trimming at V came to 5 bases and at J to 4 bases, leaving 7 bases not matched to a gene. CDR3 in amino acids: CASSQSGGEYNEQFF. CDR3 bases: TGTGCCAGCAGCCAGTCCGGGGGGGAGTACAATGAGCAGTTCTTC.

The genes are TRBV10-3 and TRBJ2-7; 7 bases align to TRBD1. CDR1 ENHRY and CDR2 SYGVKD come from the germline V gene. The junction had 11 bases not matched to a gene; V was cut back by 10 bases and J by 2 bases. The CDR3 runs to 14 residues. The CDR3 DNA follows: TGTGCCAGCAAGGGACAGAATATCACCTACGAGCAGTACTTC. Its translation is CASKGQNITYEQYF.